Reported below is one T cell receptor beta chain. What it binds is not known. The repertoire was sequenced with immunoSEQ multiplex PCR; TCRdb's copy has only in-frame clones and lacks some. The profile shows tens of thousands of clones, over 65% of them singletons. The record originates from a study of OX40 agonist ivuxolimab in advanced cancers. Overall study context: Melanoma, hepatocellular carcinoma, head and neck or renal cell cancer occurred in dose-escalation patients. Two cutaneous melanoma patients and one hepatocellular carcinoma patient, three in all, had partial responses.

Notes on the study in general: Averaged across samples, CD8+ T cells carried more expanded clones than CD4+ did.

V lost 6 bases and J lost 1; bases outside the gene matches: 29. Germline assignment: CDR1 MGHRA and CDR2 YSYEKL. The CDR3 consists of 22 residues. This sequence joins TRBV4-1 and TRBJ1-2; 7 bases are a match to TRBD1. The starting material was CD4+ or CD8+ T cells sorted from blood, obtained in a trial of the OX40 agonist ivuxolimab. The receptor was isolated from an adult with an advanced solid tumor such as melanoma, head and neck, liver or kidney cancer. CDR3 residues: CASRRTLGFSEPRGFYNYGYTF. The DNA of the CDR3 is TGCGCCAGCAGACGCACTCTGGGGTTTAGTGAGCCCAGGGGGTTTTATAACTATGGCTACACCTTC.